This TCR beta chain was obtained from a study of cytotoxic CD8 clonotypes in ibrutinib-treated CLL (dated by TCRdb to about 2021). Notes on the research overall: The cohort had 11 relapsed/refractory and under 16 treatment-naive patients; fewer than 18 were IGHV unmutated. Responses were partial in about 25 patients and complete in 2; after median around 66 months follow-up, roughly 14 stayed in remission and around 12 progressed. Response samples were obtained after a median of roughly eleven months of treatment, with a range of roughly 6 to 40 months. On average, each sample had about 250,000 productive templates and tens of thousands of productive rearrangements. Longitudinal samples were obtainable from about 30% of the roughly 86 participants in the trial. Cryopreserved peripheral blood mononuclear cells were obtained prior to treatment, at the time of response, and at either disease progression or sustained remission. All remission and progressive disease samples were collected while patients were still receiving ibrutinib.

Study-level results and caveats: Sampling times were not matched between patients in sustained remission and patients whose disease was progressing, and lymph node repertoires were not examined. At baseline, clonality was higher than in age-matched healthy donors and showed a strong correlation with circulating CD8+ T-cell counts. Public clonotypes were rare and either contracted or stayed stable during treatment, and the rise in clonality at ibrutinib response reflected the expansion of private clonotypes. Clonality rose at ibrutinib response, remained stable during sustained remission, and dropped back toward baseline at progression.

V loses 5 bases of germline sequence and J loses 3 bases, and the interval between the two ends is 14 bases. The CDR3 runs 14 amino acids, cysteine and phenylalanine included. CDR3 DNA only is kept here, 42 bases in frame from base 1. The CDR1 and CDR2 encoded by the germline V gene (reference sequence) are LNHDA and SQIVND. Turning to this clone: Its antigen is still unknown. No qualities accompany the bases; no much larger clone lies one base away.

On a MiSeq, deep resolution sequencing aimed for a depth between 1 in 1 million and 1 in 200,000 T cells, with each clonotype covered 10x on average. TCR beta libraries were generated with the immunoSEQ hsTCRB Kit. The authors' analysis ran thus. Data were analyzed with ImmunoSEQ Data Assistant and ImmunoSEQ Analyzer, with V, D and J genes assigned per IMGT definitions. Clonality, which ranges from 0 to 1, was calculated by subtracting the normalized Shannon entropy of productive rearrangement frequencies from one. Only overrepresented clonotypes making up at least 0.05% of each patient's repertoire were included in the public clonotype analysis. Some twelve repertoires from age-matched healthy donors, obtained from immuneACCESS, served as clonality controls. In TCRdb, the immuneACCESS table is reduced to in-frame sequences with V and J assigned. These tables do not hold every clone; where another copy was compared, an unresolved V gene accounts for under half, and the others remain unexplained. The DNA was the basis for D and trimming; V, J and clone size are from that table. This sample lists some 85,000 clones; over 60% were detected once. Around 23% of the sample is in the top ten clones.

The time point label here, explained by the study, means: around 2 years on ibrutinib. For TCR beta library preparation, around 2 micrograms of genomic DNA were isolated from cryopreserved PBMCs. Longitudinal blood samples from CLL patients on ibrutinib monotherapy underwent high-throughput TCR beta sequencing. Patients were enrolled in a phase 2 open-label single-center ibrutinib monotherapy trial. The chain is encoded by TRBV19 joined to TRBJ2-7, with TRBD2 tentatively as D gene (6 bases match). The TCR originated in a human donor with chronic lymphocytic leukemia. The sample was PBMCs, taken after 24 months of ibrutinib treatment. The bases read TGTGCCAGTAGTCCCACGGGACTTTACTACGAGCAGTACTTC. This encodes CASSPTGLYYEQYF.